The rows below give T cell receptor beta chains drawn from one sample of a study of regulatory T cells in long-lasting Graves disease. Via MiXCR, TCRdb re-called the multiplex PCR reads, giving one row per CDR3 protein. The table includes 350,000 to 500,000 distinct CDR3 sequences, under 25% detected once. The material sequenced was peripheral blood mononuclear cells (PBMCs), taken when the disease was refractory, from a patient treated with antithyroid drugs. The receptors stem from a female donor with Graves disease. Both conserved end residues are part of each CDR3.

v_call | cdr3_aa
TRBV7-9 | CASSLDRDLRGYTF
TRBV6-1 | CASSRGVGSLPHYGYTF
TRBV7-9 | CASSYLDRGQRETQYF
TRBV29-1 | CSVLGAGYEQYF
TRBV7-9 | CASSSLRDTETQYF
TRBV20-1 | CSAQRTSGSETQYF
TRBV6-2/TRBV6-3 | CASSIGLNSYNSPLHF
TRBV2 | CASSVRQLETQYF
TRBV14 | CASSQLGGSTEAFF
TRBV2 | CASRQGNSNQPQHF
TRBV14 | CASSQPGQGSREQYF
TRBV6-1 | CATLPEENTGELFF
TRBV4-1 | CASSQEGSVQPQHF
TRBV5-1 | CASSLADRALYGYTF
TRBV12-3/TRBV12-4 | CASSPLLMSYEQYF
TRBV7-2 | CASSLAHPPTGWRNTEAFF
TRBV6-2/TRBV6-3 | CASRDSGNAVRDPSSGNTIYF
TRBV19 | CASSIALETHEQYF
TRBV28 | CASSPPYTGTEAFF
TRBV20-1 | CSARERHAGEQYF
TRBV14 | CASSQRPRGRAFF
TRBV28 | CASSSRAIRSNQPQHF
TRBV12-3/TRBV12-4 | CASSWTGVETQYF
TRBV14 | CASSQGLGFSAQETQYF
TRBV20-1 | CSCRNGETSNTGELFF
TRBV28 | CASVSVQYHQETQYF
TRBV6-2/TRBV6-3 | CASSYPGGETQYF
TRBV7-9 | CASSDSDRPPGELFF
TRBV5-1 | CASRESGNTGELFF
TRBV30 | CAWSVGGAQPQHF
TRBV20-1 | CSARGTSGRGETQYF
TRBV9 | CASSVAGGGQADTEAFF
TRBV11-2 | CASSQLTAQGYYHEQFF
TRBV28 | CASSLSVRATSYEQYF
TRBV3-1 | CASSQTGVYEQYF
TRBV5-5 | CASSLGLGNYEQYF
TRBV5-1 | CASSLGSEGETQYF
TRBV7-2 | CASSLDSSGLTYEQYF
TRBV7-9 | CASSLGVIETQYF
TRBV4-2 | CASSLLAGAGEQYF
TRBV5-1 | CASSVARGEEKLFF
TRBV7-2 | CASSRPGTDIYGYTF
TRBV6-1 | CASSEEGTQAGPLGETQYF
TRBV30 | CAWNPGTTKETQYF
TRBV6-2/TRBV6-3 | CASSYSVPRSLDADGARTGELFF
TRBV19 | CASSILGGANPPFEQYF
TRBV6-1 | CASSEYQPQHF
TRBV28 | CARRPGRSYEQYF
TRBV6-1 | CASSPTRARGYNEQFF
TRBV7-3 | CASSLTGQALMNTEAFF
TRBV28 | CASFGQHQETQYF
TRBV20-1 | CSARGTGRSYEQYF
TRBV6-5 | CASSYSRAGARLGKQYF
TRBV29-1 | CSVDSGLLGTEAFF
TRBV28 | CASTDPLRGGNTEAFF
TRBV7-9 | CASSLGLAVNTEAFF
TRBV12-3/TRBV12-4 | CASSFGGLDTEAFF